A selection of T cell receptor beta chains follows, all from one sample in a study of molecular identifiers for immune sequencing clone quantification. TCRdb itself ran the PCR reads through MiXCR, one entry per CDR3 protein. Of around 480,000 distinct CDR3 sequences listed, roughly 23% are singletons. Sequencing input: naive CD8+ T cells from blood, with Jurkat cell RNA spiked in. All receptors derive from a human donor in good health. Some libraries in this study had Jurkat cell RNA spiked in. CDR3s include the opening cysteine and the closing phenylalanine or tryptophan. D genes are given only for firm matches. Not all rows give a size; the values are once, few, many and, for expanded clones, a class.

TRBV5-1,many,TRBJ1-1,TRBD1,TGCGCCAGCAGCTTCCGGGACAGCTTGAACACTGAAGCTTTCTTT,CASSFRDSLNTEAFF
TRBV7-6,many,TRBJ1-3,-,TGTGCCAGCAGCCCGGGCTCCAGTGTCGGAAACACCATATATTTT,CASSPGSSVGNTIYF
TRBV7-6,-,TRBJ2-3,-,TGTGCCGGCAGCTTATTGGCGGGGCCCACAGATACGCAGTATTTT,CAGSLLAGPTDTQYF
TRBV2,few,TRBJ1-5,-,TGTGCCAGCAGCGTTGCGGGCTACAATCAGCCCCAGCATTTT,CASSVAGYNQPQHF
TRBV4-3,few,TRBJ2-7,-,TGCGCCAGCAGCCAAGAGAGACAGGCGACCTACGAGCAGTACTTC,CASSQERQATYEQYF
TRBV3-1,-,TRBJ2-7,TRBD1,TGTGCCAGCAGCACCCCCGCCCACAGGGGGCCGGGGTCCTACGAGCAGTACTTC,CASSTPAHRGPGSYEQYF
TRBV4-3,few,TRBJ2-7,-,TGCGCCAGCAGCCAAGCAAGTTCCCACTACGAGCAGTACTTC,CASSQASSHYEQYF
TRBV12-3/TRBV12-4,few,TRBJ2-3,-,TGTGCCAGCAGTTTAGCGACTTCTAGCACAGATACGCAGTATTTT,CASSLATSSTDTQYF
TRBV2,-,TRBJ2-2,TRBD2,TGTGCCAGCAGTGTAACAGCGGGAGAGAGCGCGAACACCGGGGAGCTGTTTTTT,CASSVTAGESANTGELFF
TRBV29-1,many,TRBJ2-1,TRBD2,TGCAGCGTTGGGCGGGAGTTGGCCCCGGTGCAGTTCTTC,CSVGRELAPVQFF
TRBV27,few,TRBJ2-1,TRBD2,TGTGCCAGCAGTCAACTAGCGGGGGCCTACTACAATGAGCAGTTCTTC,CASSQLAGAYYNEQFF
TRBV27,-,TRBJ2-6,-,TGTGCCAGCAGTTTAGCCACAGGGTTTCACGTCCTGACTTTC,CASSLATGFHVLTF
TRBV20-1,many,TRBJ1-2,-,TGCAGTGCTAGAGATACAGGTGTGGGCTATGGCTACACCTTC,CSARDTGVGYGYTF
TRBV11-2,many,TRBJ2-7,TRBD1,TGTGCCAGCAGCTTATGGCCCGGTTCCGAGACAGGGGTCTACGAGCAGTACTTC,CASSLWPGSETGVYEQYF
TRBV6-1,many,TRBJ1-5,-,TGTGCCACCATTGGTCGGGCAGGGGCATTGAATAGCAATCAGCCCCAGCATTTT,CATIGRAGALNSNQPQHF
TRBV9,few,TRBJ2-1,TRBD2,TGTGCCAGCAGCCCCGGGACTAGCGGGGGGTATGAGCAGTTCTTC,CASSPGTSGGYEQFF
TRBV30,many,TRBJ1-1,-,TGTGCCTGTTGGAGGAAGGACGGCACTGAAGCTTTCTTT,CACWRKDGTEAFF
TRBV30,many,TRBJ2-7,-,TGTGCCTTCACCGAGGGGCAGGGGGGCACCTACGAGCAGTACTTC,CAFTEGQGGTYEQYF
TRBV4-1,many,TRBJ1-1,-,TGCGCCAGCAGCCAGAAAAAGACAGCGATGAACACTGAAGCTTTCTTT,CASSQKKTAMNTEAFF
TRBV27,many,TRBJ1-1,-,TGTGCCAGCAGTTACGCGGGGGCCGACACTGAAGCTTTCTTT,CASSYAGADTEAFF
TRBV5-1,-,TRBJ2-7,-,TGCGCCAGCAGCTTCTCAGGGGCCCCGTCTACCTACGAGCGGTACTTC,CASSFSGAPSTYERYF
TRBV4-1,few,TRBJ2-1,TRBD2,TGCGCCAGCAGCCAAGATCTGAGCGGGGGGGCCTCAGCCTACAATGAGCAGTTCTTC,CASSQDLSGGASAYNEQFF
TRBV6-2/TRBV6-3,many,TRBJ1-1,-,TGTGCCAGCAGTTATGTTGCGAACACTGAAGCTTTCTTT,CASSYVANTEAFF
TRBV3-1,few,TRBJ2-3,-,TGTGCCAGCAGCCAAGGGTGGTCCGCTAGCACAGATACGCAGTATTTT,CASSQGWSASTDTQYF
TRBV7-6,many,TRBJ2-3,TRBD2,TGTGCCAGCAGCTTTAGCGGGAACACAGATACGCAGTATTTT,CASSFSGNTDTQYF
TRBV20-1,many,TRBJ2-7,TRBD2,TGCAGTGCTAGGGAACTAGCGGGACGTTCCTACGAGCAGTACTTC,CSARELAGRSYEQYF
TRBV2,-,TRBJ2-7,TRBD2,TGTGTCAGCAGTGTTTTTGCTAGCGGGAGTGGCTACGAGCAGTACTTC,CVSSVFASGSGYEQYF
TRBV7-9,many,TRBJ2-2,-,TGTGCCAGCAGCCATGATATGACGGAGGCTCCCGGGGAGCTGTTTTTT,CASSHDMTEAPGELFF
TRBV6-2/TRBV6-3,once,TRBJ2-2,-,TGTGCCAGCAGGCCCTCCTCCGATCCGAACACCGGGGAGCTGTTTTTT,CASRPSSDPNTGELFF